This T cell receptor (beta chain) was retrieved from a study of neoadjuvant anti-PD-1 for oral cavity cancer. Overall study context: Most patients had three to four biweekly doses of 3 mg/kg nivolumab before resection.

Sequenced by immunoSEQ multiplex PCR; TCRdb stores in-frame clones only, minus some. The sample has about 72,000 clones; more than 70% are singletons. The CDR3 has 14 residues. V lost 4 bases to trimming and J lost 8 bases, with 15 bases between them. Germline CDR1 reads SGHRS; CDR2 reads YFSETQ. Source: PBMCs, taken before nivolumab (anti-PD-1) treatment. The clonotype was recovered from a person between 40 and 85 years old with oral cavity squamous cell carcinoma. The V and J genes are TRBV5-1 and TRBJ1-4; D might be TRBD1 (5 bases). CDR3 in amino acids: CASSPSGGNEKLFF. DNA of the CDR3: TGCGCCAGCAGCCCCTCCGGGGGGAACGAAAAACTGTTTTTT.